The table lists the clone carrying this T cell receptor beta chain with a few counts. Its antigen remains unidentified. One entry per CDR3 protein results from TCRdb running MiXCR on the 5' RACE reads. The sample includes approximately 550,000 distinct CDR3 sequences, about an eighth of them seen just once. The source of the sample is a study of CD8 T cells in ankylosing spondylitis. Study conclusions and caveats: One TCR beta motif, made up of 7 or 8 highly homologous variants, appeared characteristic of ankylosing spondylitis blood.

This sequence was found in a male donor with ankylosing spondylitis. The specimen was blood, either unsorted or a sorted T cell fraction (not recorded which).

The CDR3, as DNA: TGCAGCGTCACCCGGACAGGGAATGGCTACACCTTC. This translates into CSVTRTGNGYTF. The rearrangement links TRBV29-1 to TRBJ1-2; 8 bases are shared with TRBD1. Germline-derived CDR1 and CDR2 are SQVTM and ANQGSEA. This CDR3 comprises 12 residues. Germline trimming cut 6 bases from V and 6 bases from J; bases unmatched to any gene: 6.